This TCR beta chain was identified during a study of OX40 agonist ivuxolimab in advanced cancers. The study in broad terms: Ivuxolimab, which targeted the costimulatory receptor OX40 (CD134), was an agonistic, fully human IgG2 monoclonal antibody. The dose-escalation cohort was roughly 83% male with a mean age of about 60 years, ranging from roughly 20 to 80. Patients were allowed to have had prior anti-PD-1, anti-PD-L1 or anti-CTLA-4 therapy, and 40% of the dose-escalation patients had previously received checkpoint inhibitors. The paper reports the monotherapy dose-escalation portion (N of about 50 patients) of the phase I ivuxolimab trial. Peripheral TCRbeta sequencing aimed to test whether ivuxolimab altered TCR sequence diversity and caused clonal T-cell expansion. Of the approximately 54 dose-escalation patients, hepatocellular carcinoma was present in around 19, melanoma in some 15, renal cell carcinoma in 9 and head and neck cancer in 9. Intravenous ivuxolimab was administered to patients every 2 weeks at six dose levels: 0.01, 0.1, 0.3, 1.5, 3 and 10 mg/kg. Partial responses occurred in three dose-escalation patients: two with cutaneous melanoma and one with hepatocellular carcinoma.

Inclusive of the bounding cysteine and phenylalanine, the CDR3 is 12 residues long. The entry retains the CDR3 DNA only, 36 bases that are in frame from base 1. From the germline V gene (reference sequence), CDR1 is LNHDA and CDR2 is SQIVND. V is cut by 3 bases and J by 4 bases, and the space between the germline ends is 7 bases. Details on this clone: Its antigen remains undetermined. No qualities accompany the bases; no much larger clone lies one base away.

Overall results and qualifications from the work: Low levels of normalized T-cell clonal expansion were also seen in some patients who did not respond. After ivuxolimab, CD8+ T cells had more expanded clones than CD4+ T cells on average. At doses of 0.1 to 3.0 mg/kg, clonal expansion of both CD4+ and CD8+ blood T cells was observed from baseline to week 6. In the 0.1-3.0 mg/kg groups, partial responders had among the lowest normalized peripheral clonal expansion, particularly in CD8+ T cells. The antigen specificity of the clonally expanded peripheral T cells was not determined.

To sequence the TCRbeta CDR3 region, genomic DNA was isolated from the sorted cells. The immunoSEQ Assay was used to sequence the TCRbeta CDR3 regions. The table was pulled from immuneACCESS by TCRdb, which kept in-frame rearrangements only. Such tables lose some clones; where checked, under half of the loss comes from unresolved V genes, and the rest has no known cause. The sample table contains under 140,000 clones; only one count was recorded for around 90% of them. The ten top clones hold around 0.27% of the sample. Patients with a history of autoimmune disease or receiving systemic immunosuppression were excluded from the trial. Peripheral blood for TCR sequencing was collected from all dose cohorts at baseline, on cycle 4 day 1, and on cycle 7 day 1. Samples were obtained from an open-label, multicenter, first-in-human phase I dose-escalation trial of ivuxolimab. Adults with locally advanced or metastatic head and neck squamous cell, hepatocellular, melanoma or renal cell carcinoma were enrolled in the trial. Before TCR sequencing, CD4+ T cells and CD8+ T cells from peripheral blood were sorted into separate populations.

This specimen was CD4+ or CD8+ T cells sorted from blood, taken in a trial of the OX40 agonist ivuxolimab. The chain uses TRBV19 and TRBJ2-7; tentative D gene TRBD2, with 5 bases matching. This receptor was taken from an adult with an advanced solid tumor such as melanoma, head and neck, liver or kidney cancer. The sequenced DNA is TGTGCCAGTAGTATCCGGGGTTACGAGCAGTACTTC. It codes for CASSIRGYEQYF.